This TCR beta chain was retrieved from a study of cytomegalovirus exposure and HLA in healthy donors. Clones were read by immunoSEQ multiplex PCR, and TCRdb kept only the in-frame ones, dropping some. The sample includes 90,000 to 100,000 clones, roughly 87% seen only once; the top ten take around 6%. This TCR derives from a man between 18 and 35 years old in good health and CMV-seropositive. The specimen was PBMCs.

The CDR3 bases are TGTGCCAGCAGTCGGACTAGCGGGGGCTCGGAGCTGTTTTTT. Translation: CASSRTSGGSELFF. The V and J genes are TRBV6-4 and TRBJ2-2, with 13 bases lining up with TRBD2. CDR3 length: 14 amino acids. With V trimmed by 5 bases and J by 10 bases, 4 bases remained unmatched. Looked up from germline, CDR1 is MRHNA and CDR2 is SNTAGT.